Sequencing of this T cell receptor (beta chain) was carried out in a study of siplizumab effects on memory and regulatory T cells. Background on the study: Without drug or with siplizumab at about 1 ug/mL, mixed lymphocyte reactions were set up in pairs.

Notes on this clone: The antigen is undetermined.

Over a period of five to seven days at 37 degrees C, the mixed lymphocyte reaction cells were cocultured. CDR3 length: 15 amino acids. The germline V gene encodes CDR1 SGDLS and CDR2 YYNGEE. The ends were cut back, 4 bases at V and 1 base at J, with 14 bases in the middle. Libraries were prepared by immunoSEQ multiplex PCR; TCRdb keeps only in-frame clonotypes and omits some of them. In the table there are about a thousand clones, around 70% of which are singletons. Study-wide results and caveats: In the presence of siplizumab, alloreactive sequences traceable to unstimulated CD4+ memory cells were significantly reduced.

Sequencing was carried out using CFSE-low (dividing) CD8+ T cells sorted from an allogeneic mixed lymphocyte reaction. The receptor comes from a human donor in good health; the cells came from an allogeneic mixed lymphocyte reaction. The J gene is TRBJ2-5, the V gene TRBV9, with D perhaps TRBD1 (5 bases). CDR3: CASSTSGAVQETQYF. The CDR3 nucleotides are TGTGCCAGCAGCACCAGTGGGGCTGTCCAAGAGACCCAGTACTTC. Complete variable domain (other parts from reference TRBV9 and TRBJ2-5): DSGVTQTPKHLITATGQRVTLRCSPRSGDLSVYWYQQSLDQGLQFLIQYYNGEERAKGNILERFSAQQFPDLHSELNLSSLELGDSALYFCASSTSGAVQETQYFGPGTRLLVL.